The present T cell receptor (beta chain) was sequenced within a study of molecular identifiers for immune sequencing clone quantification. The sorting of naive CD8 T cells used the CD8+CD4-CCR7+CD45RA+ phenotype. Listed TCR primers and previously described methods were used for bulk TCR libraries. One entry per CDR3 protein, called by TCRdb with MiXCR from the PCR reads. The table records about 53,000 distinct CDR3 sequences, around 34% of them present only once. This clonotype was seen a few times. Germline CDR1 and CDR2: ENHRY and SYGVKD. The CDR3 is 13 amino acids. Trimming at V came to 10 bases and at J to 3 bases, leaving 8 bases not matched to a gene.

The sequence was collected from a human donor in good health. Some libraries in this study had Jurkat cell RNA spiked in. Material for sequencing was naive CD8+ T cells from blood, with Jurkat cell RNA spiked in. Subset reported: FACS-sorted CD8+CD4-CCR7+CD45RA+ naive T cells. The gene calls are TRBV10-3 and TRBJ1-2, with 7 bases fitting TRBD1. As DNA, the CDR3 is TGTGCCACAGGGGGACGGAGCGACTATGGCTACACCTTC. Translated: CATGGRSDYGYTF.